Reported below is one T cell receptor beta chain. Its cognate antigen is unknown. TCRdb keeps only in-frame clones here, not all; method: immunoSEQ multiplex PCR. The sample carries more than 100,000 clones, approximately 91% recorded once. The CDR3 covers 14 residues. Per germline, CDR1 SGHRS and CDR2 YFSETQ. The germline V and J ends were trimmed by 0 bases and 5 bases, with 11 bases remaining between them. This entry belongs to a study of cytomegalovirus exposure and HLA in healthy donors. Overall study findings and caveats: It was about 180 TCR beta chains that were listed as cytomegalovirus-associated. The classifier reportedly diagnosed cytomegalovirus status with high sensitivity and specificity. In the 120 or so validation repertoires, under 95% of cluster scores exceeded 0, per a later analysis. In vitro, three CMV-associated chains proved specific for CMV antigens.

The V gene is TRBV5-1, the J gene TRBJ1-1, with a possible D match to TRBD1 (5 bases). The sequencing sample was made of PBMCs. This sequence originates from a young man in good health and CMV-seronegative. This chain's CDR3 is CASSLDGGWTEAFF. The CDR3, as DNA: TGCGCCAGCAGCTTGGACGGGGGATGGACTGAAGCTTTCTTT.